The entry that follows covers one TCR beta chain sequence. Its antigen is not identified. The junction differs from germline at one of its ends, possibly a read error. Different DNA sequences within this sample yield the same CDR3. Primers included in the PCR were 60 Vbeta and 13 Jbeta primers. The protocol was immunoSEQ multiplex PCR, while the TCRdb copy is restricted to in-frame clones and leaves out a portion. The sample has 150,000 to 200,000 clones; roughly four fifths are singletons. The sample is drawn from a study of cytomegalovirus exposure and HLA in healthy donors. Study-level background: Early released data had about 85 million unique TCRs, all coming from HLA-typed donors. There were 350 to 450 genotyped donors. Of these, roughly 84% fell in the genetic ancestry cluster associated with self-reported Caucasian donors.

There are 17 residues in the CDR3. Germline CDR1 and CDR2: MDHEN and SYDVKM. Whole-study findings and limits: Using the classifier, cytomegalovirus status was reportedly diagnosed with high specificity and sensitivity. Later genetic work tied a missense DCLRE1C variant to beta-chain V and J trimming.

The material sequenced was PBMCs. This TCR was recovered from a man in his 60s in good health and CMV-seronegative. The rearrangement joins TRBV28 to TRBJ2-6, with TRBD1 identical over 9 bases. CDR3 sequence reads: CASRSTGGGSGANVLTF. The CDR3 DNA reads TGTGCCAGCAGATCGACAGGGGGGGGCTCTGGGGCTAACGTCCTGACTTTC.